This paragraph covers one T cell receptor (beta chain) sequence. Original analysis: Reference gene primer amplification gave nucleated cell count estimates. Assay: immunoSEQ multiplex PCR; the TCRdb copy retains only in-frame clones and omits some. V, J and clone size reflect that table, while D and trimming were determined from the DNA. The repertoire has 180,000 or so clones, approximately 88% of them found once; the top ten carry around 7%. The CDR3 consists of 12 residues. Germline CDR1 is ENHRY and CDR2 is SYGVKD. V lost 4 bases to trimming and J lost 8 bases, with 11 bases between them. The entry originates in a study of blood T cell repertoires in COVID-19. Whole-study context: The samples span acute and convalescent COVID-19 from the United States, Italy and Spain. PBMCs, B-cell-depleted T cells, or T cells were the source of the cDNA or gDNA that made up the material.

This receptor was obtained from a man in his forties with acute or convalescent COVID-19. The sample taken for sequencing was peripheral blood. The J gene is TRBJ1-1, the V gene TRBV10-3; a possible D gene is TRBD1 (5 bases). CDR3 sequence reads: CAISATGGEAFF. DNA of the CDR3: TGTGCCATCAGTGCCACGGGGGGGGAAGCTTTCTTT.